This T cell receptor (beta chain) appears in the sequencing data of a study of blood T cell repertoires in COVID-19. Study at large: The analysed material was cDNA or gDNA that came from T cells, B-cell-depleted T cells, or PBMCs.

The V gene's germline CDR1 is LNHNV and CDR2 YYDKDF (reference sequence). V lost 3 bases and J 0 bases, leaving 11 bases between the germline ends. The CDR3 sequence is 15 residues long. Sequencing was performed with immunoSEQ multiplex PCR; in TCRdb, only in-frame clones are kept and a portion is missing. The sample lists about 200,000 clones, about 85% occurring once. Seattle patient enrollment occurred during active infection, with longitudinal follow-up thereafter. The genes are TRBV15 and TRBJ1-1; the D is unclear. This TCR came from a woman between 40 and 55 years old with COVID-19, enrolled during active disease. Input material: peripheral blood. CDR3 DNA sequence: TGTGCCACCAGCAGGCCGAGGAGGCTGAACACTGAAGCTTTCTTT. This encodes CATSRPRRLNTEAFF. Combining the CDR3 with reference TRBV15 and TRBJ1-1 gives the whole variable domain DAMVIQNPRYQVTQFGKPVTLSCSQTLNHNVMYWYQQKSSQAPKLLFHYYDKDFNNEADTPDNFQSRRPNTSFCFLDIRSPGLGDTAMYLCATSRPRRLNTEAFFGQGTRLTVV.